This T cell receptor beta chain was observed in a study of T cells in Graves' hyperthyroidism and ophthalmopathy (dated by TCRdb to between 2018 and 2021). Some background on the complete study: To identify distinguishing TCR V-J signatures, a discovery cohort of 90 to 100 patients was used, comprising some 43 with Graves' ophthalmopathy and 57 with stable Graves' hyperthyroidism. Prospective prediction of ophthalmopathy was tested in an independent validation cohort consisting of about 20 hyperthyroidism patients and 15 or so patients who later progressed to ophthalmopathy. The 75 to 100 discovery patients were divided at random into training and test sets in a 7:3 ratio. In addition, the study compared T-cell repertoires in thyroid tissue and in blood from five to seven Graves' hyperthyroidism patients. After blood sampling, hyperthyroidism patients were treated with methimazole at a starting dose of 30 mg daily, and ophthalmopathy patients were treated with high-dose intravenous methylprednisolone. The paper reports TCR Vbeta CDR3 sequencing of approximately 140 peripheral blood samples: around 45 ophthalmopathy, under 85 hyperthyroidism and 17 progressor patients. Overall study results and their limits: Most expanded thyroid clonotypes (frequency above 0.001) were also detected in blood, a finding suggesting that blood repertoires may reflect thyroid immune responses. No statistical method was used to set the sample size in advance, and investigators knew the group allocation. In cross-validation, a model built on a 13 V-J signature told ophthalmopathy apart from stable hyperthyroidism with 85% to 90% sensitivity and approximately 81% specificity, and in testing the same model reached 80%/75%. In validation, the model predicted progression to ophthalmopathy a median of roughly 6.2 months before onset, with about 70% sensitivity and 72.22% specificity.

Exclusion was applied to patients with uncontrolled infections, other autoimmune diseases, pregnancy or lactation. Diagnoses relied on clinical symptoms, serum thyroxine and TRAb, thyroid ultrasound and orbital computed tomography. Total RNA was extracted with Trizol reagent, and quality was checked on an Agilent 2100 Bioanalyzer. The TCR beta CDR3 regions were amplified from RNA transcripts. For the first round of RT-PCR on the TCR CDR3, the HTBI primer set was used together with the Qiagen OneStep RT-PCR kit. Libraries were constructed in a second round of multiplex PCR, after which size selection and purification were performed. Sequencing of the libraries was done on an Illumina HiSeq2000 using paired-end 100 bp reads. In the authors' own workflow: SOAPnuke was used to process the raw data, removing reads that contained adapters or uncalled bases, had a mean Phred below 15, or lacked an exact match to the constant primer or identifier. High-quality paired reads were merged with COPE v1.2.5, and unique nucleotide sequences were defined as clonotypes. Clonotypes were aligned to IMGT TRBV, TRBD and TRBJ reference segments using MiTCR v1.1. The analysis included only V-J combinations with a frequency above 0.0001, which together covered 99% to 99.2% of the repertoires. A TCS score was defined as the ratio between F50 (clonal expansion) and ExV (chaos), using BLOSUM62-based TCRdist between CDR3 peptides within each V-J. Welch's t-statistics and random forest reduced roughly 530 V-J features to fewer than 15, which were used in a naive Bayes classifier (R e1071). The Morisita-Horn index was used to measure how similar the thyroid and blood repertoires were. TCRdb trimmed public reads at Q25 via fastp, called clones via MiXCR and kept in-frame beta chains. Every CDR3 protein is listed once, alongside the most common genes and DNA of its rows. The V and J calls and clone size come from TCRdb's table, not from the authors' own analysis. The table for this sample lists over 500,000 distinct CDR3 sequences; over 35% of them were counted only once. The ten largest account for around 44% of the sample.

With respect to this clonotype: Its antigen is currently not known. Per-base quality was not reported, and no clone a single base away is much larger than it.

The cysteine opens and the phenylalanine closes a CDR3 of 14 amino acids. Left in the record is the CDR3 DNA by itself, 42 bases read in frame from the first base. The junction shows trimming of 1 base on V and 6 bases on J, plus 12 bases between the germline ends. This TCR derives from an adult woman with Graves' disease, either hyperthyroidism or ophthalmopathy (not recorded which). Recombination connected TRBV12-3 or TRBV12-4 to TRBJ1-2, with a tentative D gene TRBD1 over 6 matching bases. The sequencing input was peripheral blood or thyroid tissue (not recorded which). The nucleotides read TGTGCCAGCAGTTTAGGTCCAGGGGCGGATGGCTACACCTTC. Its translation reads: CASSLGPGADGYTF.